The 28 T cell receptor beta chains reported below all come from one sample, sequenced in a study of blood T cells in healthy people across ages. Using a J-beta primer mix together with a sample-barcoded 5' primer, a second PCR was run for about 6 to 12 cycles. TCRdb passed the 5' RACE reads through MiXCR, listing each CDR3 protein once. The sample has approximately 1,700,000 distinct CDR3 sequences, about two fifths seen once. Sequencing input: blood. The receptors were sampled from a human donor in good health.

This clonotype was observed a handful of times. V is TRBV27 and J is TRBJ2-6; TRBD1 matches at 7 bases. Trimming cost V 8 bases and J 0 bases; bases outside gene matches: 10. Germline V gene data show CDR1 as MNHEY and CDR2 as SMNVEV (reference sequence). This CDR3 comprises 17 residues. This chain's CDR3 is CASYGTVTNSGANVLTF. For the CDR3, the DNA is TGTGCCAGCTATGGGACAGTCACGAACTCTGGGGCCAACGTCCTGACTTTC. The full variable domain, completed using reference TRBV27 and TRBJ2-6, is EAQVTQNPRYLITVTGKKLTVTCSQNMNHEYMSWYRQDPGLGLRQIYYSMNVEVTDKGDVPEGYKVSRKEKRNFPLILESPSPNQTSLYFCASYGTVTNSGANVLTFGAGSRLTVL.

The V and J genes are TRBV25-1 and TRBJ1-5; tentative D call: TRBD1 (5 bases). The CDR3 is 18 residues long. The germline V and J ends were trimmed by 3 bases and 1 base, with 19 bases remaining between them. Looked up from germline, CDR1 is MGHDK and CDR2 is SYGVNS. Written as DNA, the CDR3 is TGTGCCAGCAGTGATTACCGGGCCACCAGGGAAAGCAATCAGCCCCAGCATTTT. Encoded protein: CASSDYRATRESNQPQHF.

The V and J genes are TRBV7-2 and TRBJ2-1; the D call may be TRBD1 or TRBD2 (5 bases each). This CDR3 is built from 15 residues. CDR1 is SGHTA, CDR2 FQGNSA, per germline. Trimming stripped 4 bases from V and 4 bases from J, with 14 bases between. The CDR3 DNA is TGTGCCAGCAGCTCGGGACCGGCGATATACAATGAGCAGTTCTTC. Amino acid sequence: CASSSGPAIYNEQFF.

The V and J genes are TRBV3-1 and TRBJ2-5; no clear D gene. The V end lost 6 bases, the J end lost 7 bases, and 12 bases lay between the germline ends. The CDR3 covers 12 residues. Germline V gene data show CDR1 as LGHDT and CDR2 as YNNKEL (reference sequence). CDR3 coding DNA: TGTGCCAGCAGTCCTACCACGAGGACCCAGTACTTC. Amino acid sequence: CASSPTTRTQYF.

The table lists this clonotype with a few counts. The chain employs TRBV7-2 and TRBJ2-3, with TRBD1 matching over 11 bases. Germline-derived CDR1 and CDR2 are SGHTA and FQGNSA. V was pared by 2 bases and J by 4 bases, with 5 bases of the junction left unmatched. CDR3 length: 16 residues. The CDR3 region is CASSLWGTGGSDTQYF. The CDR3 nucleotides are TGTGCCAGCAGCTTATGGGGGACAGGGGGGTCAGATACGCAGTATTTT.

This chain links TRBV6-2 or TRBV6-3 with TRBJ1-1; D may be TRBD1 (6 bases). The CDR3 has 15 amino acids. CDR1 is MNHEY, CDR2 SVGEGT, per germline. V was trimmed by 6 bases and J by 1 base, leaving 15 bases between them. DNA for the CDR3: TGTGCCAGCAGCCGCCCTCAGGGGCGGAACACTGAAGCTTTCTTT. Translated, it gives CASSRPQGRNTEAFF.

This chain joins TRBV5-6 and TRBJ2-5, with a weak D call TRBD2 (5 bases). The J call is in doubt because the DNA end fits TRBJ2-7 better. Germline V CDR1 and CDR2: SGHDT, YYEEEE. This CDR3 is 14 amino acids long. CDR3 protein: CASSSGYTFYEQYF. The CDR3 coding sequence is TGTGCCAGCAGCTCGGGGTATACGTTCTACGAGCAGTACTTC.

This chain connects TRBV20-1 to TRBJ1-6; D gene uncertain. Germline V lookup: CDR1 DFQATT, CDR2 SNEGSKA (reference sequence). The CDR3 spans 16 residues. The V end was cut by 6 bases, the J end by 0 bases, with 15 bases between. The CDR3 is CSARDGASSYNSPLHF. CDR3 sequence (DNA): TGCAGTGCCCGCGATGGAGCGAGCTCCTATAATTCACCCCTCCACTTT.

The chain carries TRBV21-1 and TRBJ1-1; the table gives TRBD1 as D, unverified against the DNA. TRBV21-1 is marked as a pseudogene. CDR3 length equals 16 residues. CDR3 protein: CASSPGRGGDNTEAFF. The CDR3 DNA sequence: TGTGCCAGCAGTCCCGGGCGGGGGGGGGATAACACTGAAGCTTTCTTT.

The rearrangement joins TRBV7-2 to TRBJ2-7; TRBD2 aligns across 11 bases. Germline values: CDR1 SGHTA, CDR2 FQGNSA. J was trimmed by 0 bases and V by 5 bases; bases with no gene match: 6. The CDR3 runs 16 residues. DNA of the CDR3: TGTGCCAGCAGCCCGACTAGCGGGGACACCTCCTACGAGCAGTACTTC. Encoded protein: CASSPTSGDTSYEQYF.

This clonotype was recorded a few times. This sequence joins TRBV9 and TRBJ2-3; D remains ambiguous. V was pared by 1 base and J by 5 bases, with 8 bases between. CDR1 is SGDLS and CDR2 is YYNGEE in the germline V gene. This CDR3 has 13 residues. For the CDR3, the DNA is TGTGCCAGCAGCGTATACTCCCAAGATACGCAGTATTTT. The encoded protein is CASSVYSQDTQYF. Based on the CDR3 plus reference TRBV9 and TRBJ2-3, the full variable domain is DSGVTQTPKHLITATGQRVTLRCSPRSGDLSVYWYQQSLDQGLQFLIQYYNGEERAKGNILERFSAQQFPDLHSELNLSSLELGDSALYFCASSVYSQDTQYFGPGTRLTVL.

In this sample, this clonotype turned up a few times. This chain joins TRBV4-2 and TRBJ2-4, with 12 bases aligning to TRBD2. CDR1 is LGHNA, CDR2 YNFKEQ, per germline. J lost 7 bases, V lost 4 bases, and 8 bases had no gene match. CDR3 length: 16 residues. In DNA, the CDR3 is TGTGCCAGCAGCCGCTCTAGCGGGGGGGATGAGAACATTCAGTACTTC. It translates to CASSRSSGGDENIQYF.

This clonotype was seen a few times. The rearrangement joins TRBV20-1 to TRBJ1-2; D possibly corresponds to TRBD1 (5 bases). The germline V gene has CDR1 DFQATT and CDR2 SNEGSKA (reference sequence). This CDR3 spans 13 amino acids. V dropped 4 bases and J dropped 2 bases, with 11 bases sitting between them. CDR3 loop: CSAKIRDNYGYTF. For the CDR3, the DNA is TGCAGTGCTAAGATACGGGACAACTATGGCTACACCTTC.

This clonotype was recorded a few times. The rearrangement uses TRBV7-8 and TRBJ1-5, with no clear D. This CDR3 comprises 14 residues. V was pared by 2 bases and J by 1 base, with 6 bases between. Germline V lookup: CDR1 SGHVS, CDR2 FQNEAQ. The chain's CDR3 is CASSLQQSNQPQHF. CDR3 bases: TGTGCCAGCAGCTTACAACAGAGCAATCAGCCCCAGCATTTT.

V is TRBV6-2 or TRBV6-3 and J is TRBJ1-5; D may be TRBD1 (5 bases). The CDR3 extends over 15 amino acids. Looked up from germline, CDR1 is MNHEY and CDR2 is SVGEGT. Trimming took off 2 bases at V and 6 bases at J, with 14 bases between the two ends. The DNA of the CDR3 is TGTGCCAGCAGTTACCCAGGGAGACGAGGTCAGCCCCAGCATTTT. Translated: CASSYPGRRGQPQHF.

This clonotype came up many times. The genes are TRBV20-1 and TRBJ1-1; unclear D gene. The ends were cut back, 2 bases at V and 3 bases at J, with 7 bases in the middle. The germline gives CDR1 DFQATT, CDR2 SNEGSKA (reference sequence). This CDR3 is built from 12 residues. The CDR3 reads CSARNRDTEAFF. The CDR3 coding sequence is TGCAGTGCTAGAAACAGAGACACTGAAGCTTTCTTT.

This clonotype was recorded once. The V gene is TRBV20-1, the J gene TRBJ2-1, with TRBD1 identical over 8 bases. Germline CDR1 and CDR2: DFQATT and SNEGSKA (reference sequence). The CDR3 is made up of 12 amino acids. V was clipped by 0 bases and J by 10 bases; unmatched bases: 2. Written as DNA, the CDR3 is TGCAGTGCTAGAGAGGACAGGGACGAGCAGTTCTTC. It codes for CSAREDRDEQFF.

DNA for the CDR3: TGTGCCAGCAGCTCAAGACGCAGGGACCTCCTCTATGGCTACACCTTC. Translated: CASSSRRRDLLYGYTF. The chain is built from TRBV5-6 and TRBJ1-2; D perhaps matches TRBD1 (5 bases). The V and J ends lost 3 bases and 4 bases respectively, with 19 bases between them. Germline V gives CDR1 SGHDT, CDR2 YYEEEE. The CDR3 runs to 16 residues.

In this sample, this clonotype turned up a few times. The genes are TRBV10-3 and TRBJ2-5; 12 bases align to TRBD2. The CDR3 is made up of 15 amino acids. V trimming: 10 bases; J trimming: 5 bases; junction bases outside the gene matches: 11. CDR1 is ENHRY and CDR2 is SYGVKD in the germline V gene. The CDR3 is CATASGGAPEETQYF. For the CDR3, the DNA is TGTGCCACCGCTAGCGGGGGGGCCCCTGAGGAGACCCAGTACTTC.

This chain uses TRBV20-1 with TRBJ1-1; D is uncertain. V dropped 3 bases and J dropped 0 bases, with 20 bases sitting between them. Germline-derived CDR1 and CDR2 are DFQATT and SNEGSKA (reference sequence). CDR3 length equals 17 residues. In nucleotides, the CDR3 is TGCAGTGCTAGTGCCTCGCGATTCGGGGTCATGAACACTGAAGCTTTCTTT. The encoded protein is CSASASRFGVMNTEAFF.

There are a few counts of this clonotype. The rearrangement links TRBV7-3 to TRBJ2-3, with 8 bases aligning to TRBD2. The CDR3 loop spans 15 amino acids. V lost 7 bases to trimming and J lost 2 bases; unmatched junction nucleotides: 8. Germline-derived CDR1 and CDR2 are SGHTA and FQGTGA. DNA for the CDR3: TGTGCCAGCACTTTGGGACTAGGACCCACAGATACGCAGTATTTT. Translated, it gives CASTLGLGPTDTQYF.

This clonotype was detected once. The chain is built from TRBV20-1 and TRBJ2-3; TRBD1 is a possible D gene (5 bases). V lost 5 bases and J lost 2, with 11 bases in between. The CDR3 covers 13 residues. Germline CDR1 and CDR2: DFQATT and SNEGSKA (reference sequence). As DNA, the CDR3 is TGCAGTGCTGTCGACAGCTACACAGATACGCAGTATTTT. It translates to CSAVDSYTDTQYF.

As concerns this clonotype: A much larger clonotype is one base distant, so this may be a read error. The chain carries TRBV6-2 or TRBV6-3 and TRBJ2-5, with D possibly being TRBD1 (6 bases). Germline V gene lookup returns CDR1 MNHEY and CDR2 SVGEGT. V dropped 5 bases and J dropped 11 bases, with 18 bases sitting between them. The CDR3 consists of 13 residues. CDR3 amino acids: CASSEQGSRRQYF. The CDR3 DNA sequence: TGTGCCAGCAGTGAACAGGGAAGTCGGCGGCAGTACTTC.

This clonotype has just a few counts. The chain is built from TRBV20-1 and TRBJ2-7; 8 bases fit TRBD2. The CDR3 is 15 residues long. In germline, CDR1 is DFQATT, CDR2 SNEGSKA (reference sequence). The trim removed 7 bases at V and 3 bases at J, leaving 14 bases unmatched. Here the CDR3 reads CSVSRAGGLFYEQYF. The CDR3 coding sequence is TGCAGTGTATCCAGGGCGGGGGGTCTCTTCTACGAGCAGTACTTC.

This clonotype was counted only a few times. This chain uses TRBV12-3 or TRBV12-4 with TRBJ2-1; D is possibly TRBD2 (6 bases). The length of the CDR3 is 16 residues. The V end lost 7 bases, the J end lost 7 bases, and 23 bases lay between the germline ends. The CDR3 DNA follows: TGTGCCAGCAACTTGGAGGGGCAGAGGGTCGGGAATGAGCAGTTCTTC. As protein: CASNLEGQRVGNEQFF.

The chain links TRBV6-5 to TRBJ1-1; D gene unclear. Germline lookup yields CDR1 MNHEY and CDR2 SVGAGI. The CDR3 extends over 13 amino acids. V shed 3 bases and J shed 4 bases, with 9 bases lying between them. The CDR3 region has the DNA TGTGCCAGCAGTTATGTGGAGGGCACTGAAGCTTTCTTT. It yields the protein CASSYVEGTEAFF.

As DNA, the CDR3 is TGTGCCAGCAGCTTAGTTCGTGTGGGGTGGGACGAGCAGTACTTC. Protein product: CASSLVRVGWDEQYF. V usage is TRBV7-2 and J usage is TRBJ2-4; D uncertain. Gene TRBJ2-7 matches the end of the DNA better, so the J call may be wrong. CDR1 is SGHTA, CDR2 FQGNSA, per germline. There are 15 residues in the CDR3.

V is TRBV24-1 and J is TRBJ2-3; D is perhaps TRBD1 (5 bases). Germline CDR1 and CDR2: KGHDR and SFDVKD. This CDR3 has 15 residues. Trimming pared 3 bases from V and 9 bases from J, leaving 18 bases between. CDR3 amino acids: CATSDPLRGEWTQYF. The CDR3 DNA follows: TGTGCCACCAGTGATCCCTTAAGGGGCGAGTGGACGCAGTATTTT.